Described below is a single T cell receptor (beta chain) sequence and its context. Its antigen is still unknown. This sample is part of a study of shared clonotypes between healthy human individuals. Overall study findings and caveats: Generally, naive subsets (rather than memory subsets) showed larger estimated richness.

This was a deep-level run. The table came from immunoSEQ multiplex PCR; TCRdb's copy has only in-frame clones and leaves some out. The sample records 2 million to 2.5 million clones, 93% being singletons. Sequencing input: naive CD4+ T cells from PBMCs. Subset given: CD45RA+ positively selected. The clonotype comes from a man aged 18 to 30 in good health. Some clones in this sample may be carry-over from other donors' samples.

The CDR3 region has the DNA TGTGCCAGTAGCCAGGGGAGCGAGCAGTACTTC. Amino acids: CASSQGSEQYF. This chain links TRBV19 with TRBJ2-7; D possibly corresponds to TRBD1 (6 bases). The CDR3 contains 11 residues. CDR1 and CDR2 from the germline V gene are LNHDA and SQIVND (reference sequence). V lost 6 bases and J lost 6, with 9 bases in between.